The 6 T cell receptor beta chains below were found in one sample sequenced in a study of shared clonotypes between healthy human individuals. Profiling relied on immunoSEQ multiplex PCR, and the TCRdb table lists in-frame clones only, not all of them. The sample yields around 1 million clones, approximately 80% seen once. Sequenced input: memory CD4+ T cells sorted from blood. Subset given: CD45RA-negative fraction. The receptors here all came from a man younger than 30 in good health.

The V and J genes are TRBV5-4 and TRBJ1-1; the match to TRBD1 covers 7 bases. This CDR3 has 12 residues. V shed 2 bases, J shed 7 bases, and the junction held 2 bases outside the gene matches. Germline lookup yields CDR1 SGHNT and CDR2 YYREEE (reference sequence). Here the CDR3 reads CASSFRDSEAFF. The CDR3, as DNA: TGTGCCAGCAGCTTTAGGGACAGTGAAGCTTTCTTT. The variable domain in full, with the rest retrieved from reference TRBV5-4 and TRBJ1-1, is ETGVTQSPTHLIKTRGQQVTLRCSSQSGHNTVSWYQQALGQGPQFIFQYYREEENGRGNFPPRFSGLQFPNYSSELNVNALELDDSALYLCASSFRDSEAFFGQGTRLTVV.

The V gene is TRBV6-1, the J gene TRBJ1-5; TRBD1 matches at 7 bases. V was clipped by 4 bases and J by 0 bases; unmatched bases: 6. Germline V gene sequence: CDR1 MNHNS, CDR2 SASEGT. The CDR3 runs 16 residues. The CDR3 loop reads CASSVAGGASNQPQHF. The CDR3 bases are TGTGCCAGCAGTGTTGCAGGGGGGGCTAGCAATCAGCCCCAGCATTTT.

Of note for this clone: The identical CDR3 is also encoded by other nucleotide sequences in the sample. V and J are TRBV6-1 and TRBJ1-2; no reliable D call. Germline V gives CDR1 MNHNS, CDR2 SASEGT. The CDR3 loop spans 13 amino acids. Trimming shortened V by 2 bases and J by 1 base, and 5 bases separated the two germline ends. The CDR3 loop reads CASSELGNYGYTF. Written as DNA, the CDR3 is TGTGCCAGCAGTGAATTGGGTAACTATGGCTACACCTTC.

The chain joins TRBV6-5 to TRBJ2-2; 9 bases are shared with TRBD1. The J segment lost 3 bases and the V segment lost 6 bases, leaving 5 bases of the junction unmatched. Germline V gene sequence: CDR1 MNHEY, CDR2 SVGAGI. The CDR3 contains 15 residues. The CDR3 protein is CASSPGQGYTGELFF. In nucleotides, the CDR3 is TGTGCCAGCAGCCCGGGACAGGGCTACACCGGGGAGCTGTTTTTT.

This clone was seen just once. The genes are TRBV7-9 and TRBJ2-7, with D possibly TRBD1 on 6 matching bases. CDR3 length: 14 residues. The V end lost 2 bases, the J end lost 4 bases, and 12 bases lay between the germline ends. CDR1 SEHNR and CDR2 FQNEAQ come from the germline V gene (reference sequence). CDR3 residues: CASSLKGVHYEQYF. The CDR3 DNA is TGTGCCAGCAGCTTAAAGGGGGTCCATTACGAGCAGTACTTC.

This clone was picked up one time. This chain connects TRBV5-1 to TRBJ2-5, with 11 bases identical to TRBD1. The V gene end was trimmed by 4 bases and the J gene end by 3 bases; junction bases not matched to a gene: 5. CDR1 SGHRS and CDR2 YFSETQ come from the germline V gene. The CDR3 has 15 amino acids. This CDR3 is CASSPPGQGEETQYF. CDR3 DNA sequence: TGCGCCAGCAGCCCACCGGGACAGGGGGAAGAGACCCAGTACTTC.